This note documents a single TCR beta chain sequence. The data stem from a study of blood T cell repertoires in COVID-19. Study context: COVID-19 samples from acute and convalescent phases originated in the United States, Italy and Spain. The analysed material was cDNA or gDNA that came from T cells, B-cell-depleted T cells, or PBMCs.

Method: immunoSEQ multiplex PCR; TCRdb's copy keeps in-frame clones and lacks some. The table includes 210,000 or so clones, 80% to 90% detected once. The CDR3 contains 13 residues. Per germline, CDR1 LGHDT and CDR2 YNNKEL (reference sequence). V was clipped by 6 bases and J by 7 bases; unmatched bases: 6. Sequencing used peripheral blood. This TCR derives from a man aged 45 to 65 with active or convalescent COVID-19. The V gene is TRBV3-1 (or the pseudogene TRBV3-2), the J gene TRBJ1-2; 9 nucleotides match TRBD1. The CDR3 loop reads CASSRTGDSGYTF. DNA for the CDR3: TGTGCCAGCAGTCGGACAGGGGATTCTGGCTACACCTTC.